The sequence of this T cell receptor beta chain was determined in a study of graft-versus-host responses after intestinal transplantation. For the study at large: Recipients across the board were started on anti-thymocyte globulin induction, then kept on tacrolimus and steroids for two to three years.

V dropped 5 bases and J dropped 8 bases, with 22 bases sitting between them. The germline V gene encodes CDR1 SGHVS and CDR2 FNYEAQ. The CDR3 length is 16 residues. On this clone itself: Its cognate antigen is unknown.

Study-level results: The recipient marrow held GvH clones, and some of them showed up first in ileum or blood.

Profiled with immunoSEQ multiplex PCR; TCRdb holds only in-frame clones, not every one. The sample has 90,000 to 95,000 clones, roughly 90% seen once; the top ten hold 0.5%. The chain has TRBV7-6 and TRBJ2-1, with D perhaps TRBD2 (6 bases). Material: unstimulated CD8+ T cells sorted from spleen or lymph node cells, obtained before intestinal transplant. The source of this sequence is a human donor who received an intestinal transplant. This chain's CDR3 is CASSGVVRLVGDEQFF. Here the CDR3 DNA reads TGTGCCAGCAGCGGTGTCGTGAGACTAGTCGGCGATGAGCAGTTCTTC.